This is a list of T cell receptor beta chains from one sample in a study of shared clonotypes between healthy human individuals. The protocol was immunoSEQ multiplex PCR, while the TCRdb copy is restricted to in-frame clones and leaves out a portion. Of about 2.4 million clones listed, roughly 93% are singletons. The sample comprised naive CD4+ T cells from PBMCs. All receptors derive from a man between 18 and 35 years old in good health. Some clones in this sample may be carry-over from other donors' samples. Each CDR3 is given with its conserved first and last residue. The order of the fields is clone size, D gene, J gene, V gene, CDR3 protein, CDR3 DNA. The D gene is left open where the match is weak. For some rows the clone size is stated as once, few or many, or as a class when expanded; others skip it.

size: .; D: TRBD1; J: TRBJ2-1; V: TRBV7-9; CDR3: CASSHPGQVYNEQFF; DNA: TGTGCCAGCAGCCACCCGGGACAGGTCTACAATGAGCAGTTCTTC
size: .; D: .; J: TRBJ2-1; V: TRBV11-3; CDR3: CASSQQGVYNEQFF; DNA: TGTGCCAGCAGCCAACAGGGAGTCTACAATGAGCAGTTCTTC
size: .; D: .; J: TRBJ2-5; V: TRBV5-1; CDR3: CASSLAGSWPQETQYF; DNA: TGCGCCAGCAGCTTGGCCGGCTCCTGGCCCCAAGAGACCCAGTACTTC
size: .; D: TRBD2; J: TRBJ2-1; V: TRBV6-4; CDR3: CASSDRLAGGNEQFF; DNA: TGTGCCAGCAGTGACAGACTAGCGGGAGGCAATGAGCAGTTCTTC
size: .; D: .; J: TRBJ1-4; V: TRBV5-1; CDR3: CASSQKGLVNEKLFF; DNA: TGCGCCAGCAGCCAGAAGGGTCTGGTTAATGAAAAACTGTTTTTT
size: .; D: TRBD2; J: TRBJ2-1; V: TRBV5-8; CDR3: CASSAPGLAGGEQFF; DNA: TGTGCCAGCAGTGCGCCGGGACTAGCGGGAGGTGAGCAGTTCTTC
size: few; D: .; J: TRBJ1-5; V: TRBV2; CDR3: CASSDSPQPQHF; DNA: TGTGCCAGCAGTGACAGTCCGCAGCCCCAGCATTTT
size: .; D: .; J: TRBJ1-5; V: TRBV30; CDR3: CAWSVAGEGRYRSNQPQHF; DNA: TGTGCCTGGAGTGTGGCAGGGGAGGGACGTTATCGGAGCAATCAGCCCCAGCATTTT
size: .; D: .; J: TRBJ2-3; V: TRBV5-4; CDR3: CASSLGRPSTDTQYF; DNA: TGTGCCAGCAGCTTGGGGAGGCCCAGCACAGATACGCAGTATTTT
size: .; D: TRBD1; J: TRBJ1-1; V: TRBV29-1; CDR3: CSVGRTGNTEAFF; DNA: TGCAGCGTTGGTCGGACAGGGAACACTGAAGCTTTCTTT
size: .; D: .; J: TRBJ1-5; V: TRBV7-2; CDR3: CASSLAFGRYSNQPQHF; DNA: TGTGCCAGCAGCTTAGCTTTTGGACGATATAGCAATCAGCCCCAGCATTTT
size: .; D: TRBD2; J: TRBJ2-7; V: TRBV5-4; CDR3: CASTPAGGTYEQYF; DNA: TGTGCCAGCACCCCAGCCGGGGGGACCTACGAGCAGTACTTC
size: few; D: .; J: TRBJ1-1; V: TRBV7-3; CDR3: CASSSLPGANTEAFF; DNA: TGTGCCAGCAGCTCCCTCCCAGGGGCTAACACTGAAGCTTTCTTT
size: .; D: .; J: TRBJ2-7; V: TRBV6-5; CDR3: CASSGGVDIYEQYF; DNA: TGTGCCAGCAGTGGGGGAGTCGATATCTACGAGCAGTACTTC
size: .; D: .; J: TRBJ2-5; V: TRBV5-1; CDR3: CASSLAGRETQYF; DNA: TGCGCCAGCAGCTTGGCAGGGAGGGAGACCCAGTACTTC
size: .; D: .; J: TRBJ2-2; V: TRBV5-1; CDR3: CASSLGGPTGELFF; DNA: TGCGCCAGCAGCTTGGGTGGGCCCACCGGGGAGCTGTTTTTT
size: .; D: .; J: TRBJ1-6; V: TRBV7-2; CDR3: CASSSDSLMQNSPLHF; DNA: TGTGCCAGCAGCTCGGACAGTTTGATGCAGAATTCACCCCTCCACTTT
size: .; D: .; J: TRBJ2-1; V: TRBV19; CDR3: CASKGSLSPPFNEQFF; DNA: TGTGCCAGTAAGGGCTCATTGAGTCCACCGTTCAATGAGCAGTTCTTC
size: .; D: .; J: TRBJ1-2; V: TRBV4-1; CDR3: CASSQPAGDGYGYTF; DNA: TGCGCCAGCAGCCAACCCGCAGGGGATGGCTATGGCTACACCTTC
size: .; D: .; J: TRBJ1-1; V: TRBV29-1; CDR3: CSGNRDQNTEAFF; DNA: TGCAGCGGTAACAGGGATCAGAACACTGAAGCTTTCTTT
size: .; D: .; J: TRBJ1-5; V: TRBV6-5; CDR3: CASSYPQVQPQHF; DNA: TGTGCCAGCAGTTACCCCCAGGTTCAGCCCCAGCATTTT
size: .; D: TRBD1; J: TRBJ1-2; V: TRBV7-2; CDR3: CASSLRQGDGYTF; DNA: TGTGCCAGCAGCTTACGACAGGGGGACGGCTACACCTTC
size: .; D: .; J: TRBJ2-7; V: TRBV5-1; CDR3: CASSLLDSAYEQYF; DNA: TGCGCCAGCAGCTTGTTGGACAGTGCCTACGAGCAGTACTTC
size: .; D: TRBD1; J: TRBJ1-1; V: TRBV7-8; CDR3: CASSRDRLNTEAFF; DNA: TGTGCCAGCAGCCGGGACAGACTGAACACTGAAGCTTTCTTT
size: .; D: .; J: TRBJ2-5; V: TRBV2; CDR3: CASSVLASQETQYF; DNA: TGTGCCAGCAGTGTTTTGGCTAGCCAGGAGACCCAGTACTTC
size: .; D: .; J: TRBJ2-5; V: TRBV7-9; CDR3: CASSLVLQTQYF; DNA: TGTGCCAGCAGCTTAGTTTTGCAGACCCAGTACTTC
size: .; D: .; J: TRBJ2-7; V: TRBV28; CDR3: CASSTQGPEQYF; DNA: TGTGCCAGCAGTACACAGGGCCCCGAGCAGTACTTC
size: .; D: .; J: TRBJ1-1; V: TRBV13; CDR3: CASSLRGTGTEAFF; DNA: TGTGCCAGCAGCTTAAGGGGGACGGGAACTGAAGCTTTCTTT
size: .; D: .; J: TRBJ2-5; V: TRBV11-2; CDR3: CASSSGGETQYF; DNA: TGTGCCAGCAGCTCAGGTGGGGAGACCCAGTACTTC
size: .; D: .; J: TRBJ2-6; V: TRBV5-1; CDR3: CASSSFGGAGANVLTF; DNA: TGCGCCAGCAGCAGTTTCGGGGGCGCTGGGGCCAACGTCCTGACTTTC
size: .; D: .; J: TRBJ2-1; V: TRBV5-1; CDR3: CASSSGTLRNEQFF; DNA: TGCGCCAGCAGCTCCGGGACACTCCGAAATGAGCAGTTCTTC
size: .; D: .; J: TRBJ2-1; V: TRBV10-1; CDR3: CASSVLRGTSEQFF; DNA: TGCGCCAGCAGTGTCCTCCGGGGGACTTCGGAGCAGTTCTTC
size: .; D: .; J: TRBJ2-2; V: TRBV30; CDR3: CAWSVGVGPGELFF; DNA: TGTGCCTGGAGTGTAGGGGTCGGGCCCGGGGAGCTGTTTTTT
size: .; D: .; J: TRBJ2-7; V: TRBV10-3; CDR3: CAYQGGGEQYF; DNA: TGTGCCTATCAGGGGGGTGGGGAGCAGTACTTC
size: .; D: .; J: TRBJ2-1; V: TRBV4-1; CDR3: CASSQGPDRTYNEQFF; DNA: TGCGCCAGCAGCCAAGGCCCGGACCGCACCTACAATGAGCAGTTCTTC
size: .; D: .; J: TRBJ1-2; V: TRBV5-1; CDR3: CASSPETFLRDYTF; DNA: TGCGCCAGCAGCCCCGAGACGTTTCTAAGGGACTACACCTTC
size: .; D: .; J: TRBJ2-7; V: TRBV7-2; CDR3: CASSLNYEQYF; DNA: TGTGCCAGCAGCTTAAACTACGAGCAGTACTTC
size: .; D: .; J: TRBJ1-1; V: TRBV28; CDR3: CATTRRLIMNTEAFF; DNA: TGTGCCACTACGAGACGCTTAATCATGAACACTGAAGCTTTCTTT
size: .; D: .; J: TRBJ2-3; V: TRBV29-1; CDR3: CSVAQRVNTDTQYF; DNA: TGCAGCGTTGCACAGCGGGTAAACACAGATACGCAGTATTTT
size: .; D: .; J: TRBJ1-1; V: TRBV5-1; CDR3: CASMPREVGTSEAFF; DNA: TGCGCCAGCATGCCCAGGGAGGTTGGAACATCTGAAGCTTTCTTT
size: .; D: .; J: TRBJ1-4; V: TRBV18; CDR3: CASSPLEHPATNEKLFF; DNA: TGTGCCAGCTCACCTCTCGAGCACCCTGCAACTAATGAAAAACTGTTTTTT
size: .; D: TRBD2; J: TRBJ2-3; V: TRBV9; CDR3: CASSVQAGDTQYF; DNA: TGTGCCAGCAGCGTACAAGCGGGGGATACGCAGTATTTT
size: .; D: TRBD1; J: TRBJ2-7; V: TRBV5-1; CDR3: CASSLDGTGAYEQYF; DNA: TGCGCCAGCAGCTTAGACGGGACAGGGGCGTACGAGCAGTACTTC
size: .; D: .; J: TRBJ2-2; V: TRBV2; CDR3: CAGGASGSRGTGELFF; DNA: TGTGCCGGAGGAGCTTCTGGGAGTAGGGGCACCGGGGAGCTGTTTTTT
size: .; D: TRBD2; J: TRBJ2-5; V: TRBV10-3; CDR3: CAISELATSGQETQYF; DNA: TGTGCCATCAGTGAGTTGGCGACTAGCGGGCAAGAGACCCAGTACTTC
size: .; D: .; J: TRBJ2-3; V: TRBV5-8; CDR3: CASGRVPVVDTQYF; DNA: TGTGCCAGCGGCAGGGTCCCAGTCGTAGATACGCAGTATTTT
size: once; D: .; J: TRBJ1-2; V: TRBV6-5; CDR3: CASRSGGTNYGYTF; DNA: TGTGCCAGCAGATCGGGGGGGACGAACTATGGCTACACCTTC
size: .; D: TRBD1; J: TRBJ2-7; V: TRBV5-1; CDR3: CASTRDRGPEQYF; DNA: TGCGCCAGCACACGGGACAGGGGGCCCGAGCAGTACTTC
size: once; D: .; J: TRBJ2-2; V: TRBV7-8; CDR3: CASSFRGTGELFF; DNA: TGTGCCAGCAGCTTCCGGGGCACCGGGGAGCTGTTTTTT
size: .; D: TRBD2; J: TRBJ2-7; V: TRBV5-1; CDR3: CASARTSGRYEQYF; DNA: TGCGCCAGCGCCCGGACTAGCGGGAGGTACGAGCAGTACTTC
size: .; D: .; J: TRBJ1-5; V: TRBV5-6; CDR3: CASSAVNSNQPQHF; DNA: TGTGCCAGCAGCGCCGTAAATAGCAATCAGCCCCAGCATTTT
size: .; D: TRBD1; J: TRBJ1-5; V: TRBV5-1; CDR3: CASSLNPGQSDQPQHF; DNA: TGCGCCAGCAGCTTGAATCCGGGACAGAGTGATCAGCCCCAGCATTTT
size: .; D: .; J: TRBJ1-1; V: TRBV28; CDR3: CASSLYRLNTEAFF; DNA: TGTGCCAGCAGTTTATACAGATTAAACACTGAAGCTTTCTTT
size: .; D: .; J: TRBJ1-2; V: TRBV2; CDR3: CASSVGGDGYTF; DNA: TGTGCCAGCAGTGTAGGGGGGGACGGCTACACCTTC